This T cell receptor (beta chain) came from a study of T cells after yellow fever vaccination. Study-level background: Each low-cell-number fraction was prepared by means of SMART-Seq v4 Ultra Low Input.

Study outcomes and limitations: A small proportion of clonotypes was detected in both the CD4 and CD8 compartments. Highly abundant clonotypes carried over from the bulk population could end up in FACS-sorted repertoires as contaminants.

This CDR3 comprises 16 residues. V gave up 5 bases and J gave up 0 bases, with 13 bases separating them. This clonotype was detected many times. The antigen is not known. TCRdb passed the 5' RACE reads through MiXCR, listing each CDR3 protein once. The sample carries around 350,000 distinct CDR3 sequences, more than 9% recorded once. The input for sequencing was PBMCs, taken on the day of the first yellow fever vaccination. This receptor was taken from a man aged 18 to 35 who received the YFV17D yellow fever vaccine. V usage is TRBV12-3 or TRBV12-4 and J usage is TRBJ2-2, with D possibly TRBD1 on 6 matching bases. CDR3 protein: CASSHSTGTNTGELFF. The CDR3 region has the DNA TGTGCCAGCAGTCACTCTACAGGGACGAACACCGGGGAGCTGTTTTTT.